The 2 T cell receptor beta chains below were found in one sample sequenced in a study of T cell repertoires in cytomegalovirus infection. A single record per CDR3 protein comes from TCRdb applying MiXCR to the reads. The profile covers around 290,000 distinct CDR3 sequences, with about 23% appearing a single time and about 15% taken by the ten largest. Sequencing was performed on PBMCs. The receptors come from a human donor in good health (CMV status not recorded). Some clones in this sample may be carry-over from other donors' samples.

V usage is TRBV20-1 and J usage is TRBJ2-3, with 12 nucleotides matching TRBD2. The germline CDR1 and CDR2 sequences are DFQATT and SNEGSKA (reference sequence). The V and J ends lost 6 bases and 3 bases, in that order; junction bases with no gene match: 7. The CDR3 spans 15 residues. The DNA for the CDR3 is TGCAGTGCCCGCGAGGGGACTAGCGGGACAGATACGCAGTATTTT. Protein product: CSAREGTSGTDTQYF.

The genes are TRBV6-2 or TRBV6-3 and TRBJ2-2; D remains ambiguous. The CDR3 contains 15 residues. Germline V lookup: CDR1 MNHEY, CDR2 SVGEGT. Between the trimmed V and J ends, which lost 10 bases and 6 bases, there was a span of 21 bases. The CDR3 here is CATLPFGVASGELFF. The CDR3 coding sequence is TGTGCCACCCTCCCGTTTGGAGTAGCTTCCGGGGAGCTGTTTTTT.